Given below is one T cell receptor (beta chain) in context. These data belong to a study of technical replicates of blood from several donors. Assay used: immunoSEQ multiplex PCR; TCRdb lists only in-frame clones, some missing. Of 55,000 to 80,000 clones detected, under 90% appear once; the ten largest clones hold 4.8%. Germline values: CDR1 SGHNT, CDR2 YYREEE (reference sequence). CDR3 length equals 17 residues. After removal of 4 bases from V and 3 bases from J, the junction contained 10 bases not matched to a gene. The sequencing sample was made of PBMCs. The J gene is TRBJ2-5, the V gene TRBV5-4; 12 nucleotides line up with TRBD2. The receptor was isolated from a human donor in good health. Some clones in this sample may be carry-over from other donors' samples. As DNA, the CDR3 is TGTGCCAGCAGCCGGAGGCTAGCGGGGGGGCCTGAAGAGACCCAGTACTTC. Protein product: CASSRRLAGGPEETQYF.